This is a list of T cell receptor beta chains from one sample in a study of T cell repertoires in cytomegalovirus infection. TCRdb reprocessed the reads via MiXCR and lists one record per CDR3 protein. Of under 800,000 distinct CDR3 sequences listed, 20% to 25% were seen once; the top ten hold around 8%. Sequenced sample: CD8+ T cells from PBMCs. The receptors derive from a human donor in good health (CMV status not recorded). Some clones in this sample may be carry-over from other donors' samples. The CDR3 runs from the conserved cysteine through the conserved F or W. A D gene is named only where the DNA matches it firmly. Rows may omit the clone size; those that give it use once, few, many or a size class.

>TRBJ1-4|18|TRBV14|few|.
TGTGCCAGCAGCCAAGAAGAAAGGTCTTATCCCTTTAGGGAAAAACTGTTTTTT
CASSQEERSYPFREKLFF
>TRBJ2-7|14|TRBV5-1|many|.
TGCGCCAGCAGCCCGGGACTTGGCTCCTACGAGCAGTACTTC
CASSPGLGSYEQYF
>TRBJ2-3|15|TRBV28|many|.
TGTGCCAGCAGTTTTGGGGGGGCCCCCACAGATACGCAGTATTTT
CASSFGGAPTDTQYF
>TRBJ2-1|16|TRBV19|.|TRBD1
TGTGCCAGTAGTATAGGGTGGACAGGGGATTACAATGAGCAGTTCTTC
CASSIGWTGDYNEQFF
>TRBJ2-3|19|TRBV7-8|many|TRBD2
TGTGCCAGCAGCTCGTTAGGGGCTAGCGGGGGGCGACACACAGATACGCAGTATTTT
CASSSLGASGGRHTDTQYF
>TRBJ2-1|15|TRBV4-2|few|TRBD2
TGTGCCAGCAGCCAAAAGCGGGGGGGCCACAATGAGCAGTTCTTC
CASSQKRGGHNEQFF
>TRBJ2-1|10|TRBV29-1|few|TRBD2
TGCAGCTTCGAGCGGGGTGAGCAGTTCTTC
CSFERGEQFF
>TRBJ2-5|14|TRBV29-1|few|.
TGCAGCGCCAAAACTAAGGACAGTCTGGGGACCCAGTACTTC
CSAKTKDSLGTQYF
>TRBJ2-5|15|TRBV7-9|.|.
TGTGCCAGCAGCTGGACCACCATGGGACAAGAGACCCAGTACTTC
CASSWTTMGQETQYF
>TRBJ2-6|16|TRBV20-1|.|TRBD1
TGCAGTGCTAGAGATAGCAGGGGGCGTGGGGCCAACGTCCTGACTTTC
CSARDSRGRGANVLTF
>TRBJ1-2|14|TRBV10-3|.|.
TGTGCCATCAGTGAGTCGGTACAGGGAGGCGGCTACACCTTC
CAISESVQGGGYTF
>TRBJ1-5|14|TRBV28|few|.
TGTGCCAGCAGTCATTTTGTAGGGGGTCAGCCCCAGCATTTT
CASSHFVGGQPQHF
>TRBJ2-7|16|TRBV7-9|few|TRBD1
TGTGCCAGCAGCACCCCGGGACAGGGGGGTCCGTACGAGCAGTACTTC
CASSTPGQGGPYEQYF
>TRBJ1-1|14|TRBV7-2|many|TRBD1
TGTGCCAGCAGCTGGACAGGCTACAACACTGAAGCTTTCTTT
CASSWTGYNTEAFF
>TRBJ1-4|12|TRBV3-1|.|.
TGTGCCAGCAGCCTGGGAGGGGATGAACTGTTTTTT
CASSLGGDELFF
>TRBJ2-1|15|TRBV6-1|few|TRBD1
TGTGCCAGCAGGTCACGGGACAGGGACTACAATGAGCAGTTCTTC
CASRSRDRDYNEQFF
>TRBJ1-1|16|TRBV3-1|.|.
TGTGCCAGCAGCCAATTCACGGGACGCCTGAACACTGAAGCTTTCTTT
CASSQFTGRLNTEAFF
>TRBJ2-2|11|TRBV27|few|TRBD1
TGTGCCAGTACAGGGGGACAAGTGCTGTTTTTT
CASTGGQVLFF
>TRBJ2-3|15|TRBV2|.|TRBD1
TGTGCCAGCAGCGCGGACAGGGTTAGCACAGATACGCAGTATTTT
CASSADRVSTDTQYF
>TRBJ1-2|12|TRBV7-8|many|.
TGTGCCAGCAGGGGCCACTCATGGGTCTACACCTTC
CASRGHSWVYTF
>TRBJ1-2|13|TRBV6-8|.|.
TGTGCCAGCGGCTTCGAGGAGCCAAATGGCTACACCTTC
CASGFEEPNGYTF
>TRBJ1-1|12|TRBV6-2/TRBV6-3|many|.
TGTGCCAGCAGCCTAACCTCTTTGGGAGCTTTCTTT
CASSLTSLGAFF
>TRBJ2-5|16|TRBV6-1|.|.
TGTGCCAGCAGTGAAGCTCCCCCGCCGGTGTTGGAGACCCAGTACTTC
CASSEAPPPVLETQYF
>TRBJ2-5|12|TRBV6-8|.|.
TGTGCCAGCAGTCAACCTCCCTCTACCCAGTACTTC
CASSQPPSTQYF
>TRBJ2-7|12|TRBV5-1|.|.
TGCGCCAGCAGCTTGGACCACCGGGAGCAGTACTTC
CASSLDHREQYF
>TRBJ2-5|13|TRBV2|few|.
TGTGCCACCTTGACAGGGACTGAGGAGACCCAGTACTTC
CATLTGTEETQYF
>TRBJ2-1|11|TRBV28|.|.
TGTGCCAGCAAGGATGGCAATGAGCAGTTCTTC
CASKDGNEQFF
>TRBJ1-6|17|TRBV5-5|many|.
TGTGCCAGCAGCCTCGGACAGTTAAGCTCCTATAATTCACCCCTCCACTTT
CASSLGQLSSYNSPLHF
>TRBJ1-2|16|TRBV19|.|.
TGTGCCAGTAGTATTTCCCTTGGACAGACCCTCTATGGCTACACCTTC
CASSISLGQTLYGYTF
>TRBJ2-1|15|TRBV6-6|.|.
TGTGCCAGCACCTATCTAGACAGCTTAGACAATGAGCAGTTCTTC
CASTYLDSLDNEQFF
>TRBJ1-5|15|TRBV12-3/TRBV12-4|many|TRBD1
TGTGCCAGCACCCCAACAGGGGCACTCAATCAGCCCCAGCATTTT
CASTPTGALNQPQHF
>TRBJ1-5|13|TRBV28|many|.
TGTGCCAGCAGTTTATCGGACCGAGGCCCCCAGCATTTT
CASSLSDRGPQHF
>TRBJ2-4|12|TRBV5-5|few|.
TGTGCCAGCAGCTTGGAGGACAGTAGTCGGAACTTC
CASSLEDSSRNF
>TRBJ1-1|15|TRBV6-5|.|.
TGTGCCAGCATTATTCGGGTAGGGCTGAACACTGAAGCTTTCTTT
CASIIRVGLNTEAFF
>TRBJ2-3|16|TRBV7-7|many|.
TGTGCTAGCAGCTCCACGAACGTAGCTGGCACAGATACGCAGTATTTT
CASSSTNVAGTDTQYF
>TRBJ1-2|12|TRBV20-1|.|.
TGCAGTGCTAGCGGAGGCTCGTATGGCTACACCTTC
CSASGGSYGYTF
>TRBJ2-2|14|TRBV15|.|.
TGTGCCACCAGCAGCCGCCGAGACTCCGGGGAGCTGTTTTTT
CATSSRRDSGELFF
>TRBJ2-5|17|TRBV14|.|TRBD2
TGTGCCAGCAGCCAAGAATGGGCCGGGGAGGGCCAAGAGACCCAGTACTTC
CASSQEWAGEGQETQYF
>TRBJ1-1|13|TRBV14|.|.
TGTGCCAGCAGCCAAGCAGGGGCCACTGAAGCTTTCTTT
CASSQAGATEAFF
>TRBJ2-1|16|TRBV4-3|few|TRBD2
TGCGCCAGCAGCCAAGATTTAGGACTAGGGTCCAATGAGCAGTTCTTC
CASSQDLGLGSNEQFF